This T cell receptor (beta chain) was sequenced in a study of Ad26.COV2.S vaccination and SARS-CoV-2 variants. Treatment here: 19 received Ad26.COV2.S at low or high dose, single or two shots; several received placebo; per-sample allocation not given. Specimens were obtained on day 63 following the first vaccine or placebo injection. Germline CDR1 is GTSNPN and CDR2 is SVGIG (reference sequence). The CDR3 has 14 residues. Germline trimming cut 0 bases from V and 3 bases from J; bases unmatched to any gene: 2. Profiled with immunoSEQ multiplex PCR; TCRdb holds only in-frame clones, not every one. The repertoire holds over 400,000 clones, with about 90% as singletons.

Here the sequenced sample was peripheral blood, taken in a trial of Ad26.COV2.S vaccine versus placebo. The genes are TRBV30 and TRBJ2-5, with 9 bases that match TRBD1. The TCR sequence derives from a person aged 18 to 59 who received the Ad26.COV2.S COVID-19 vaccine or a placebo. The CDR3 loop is CAWSVGTGKETQYF. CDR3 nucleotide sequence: TGTGCCTGGAGTGTTGGGACAGGGAAAGAGACCCAGTACTTC.